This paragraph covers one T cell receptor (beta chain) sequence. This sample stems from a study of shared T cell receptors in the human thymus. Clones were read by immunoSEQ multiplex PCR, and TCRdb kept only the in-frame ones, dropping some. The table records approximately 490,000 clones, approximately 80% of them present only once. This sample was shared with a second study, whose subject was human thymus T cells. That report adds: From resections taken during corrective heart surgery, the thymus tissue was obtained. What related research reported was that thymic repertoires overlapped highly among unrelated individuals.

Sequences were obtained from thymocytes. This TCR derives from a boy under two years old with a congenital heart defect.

The CDR3 is CASSLEYLALNNEQFF. For the CDR3, the DNA is TGTGCCAGCAGTTTAGAGTACCTAGCCCTTAACAATGAGCAGTTCTTC. The chain employs TRBV28 and TRBJ2-1, with a possible D match to TRBD2 (5 bases). The germline CDR1 and CDR2 sequences are MDHEN and SYDVKM. With 2 bases removed from V and 5 bases from J, the gap between germline ends came to 16 bases. The CDR3 loop spans 16 amino acids.